This paragraph reports one T cell receptor beta chain. Its matching antigen is unknown. This entry comes from a study of cytomegalovirus exposure and HLA in healthy donors. The overall study: A prior analysis found 117 million unique TCR beta sequences from around 200 million T cells.

Trimming took 3 bases from V and 0 from J, leaving 9 bases between them. The germline V gene encodes CDR1 MNHEY and CDR2 SVGAGI. The CDR3 loop spans 15 amino acids. The PCR contained 60 Vbeta and 13 Jbeta primers. Generated by immunoSEQ multiplex PCR, the TCRdb table keeps only in-frame clones and is missing some. The table has about 26,000 clones, around 70% seen once. Study conclusions and caveats: Usually a TCR sequence was rare, but some public TCRs were found in many donors.

This TCR came from a woman aged 45-65 years in good health and CMV-seronegative. The sequenced sample was PBMCs. The chain couples TRBV6-5 to TRBJ2-4; D ambiguous. DNA for the CDR3: TGTGCCAGCAGTTATAACAATGTAGCCAAAAACATTCAGTACTTC. Amino acid sequence: CASSYNNVAKNIQYF.